A single sample is the source of the 18 T cell receptor beta chains below, sequenced in a study of CD8 T cell repertoires and HIV-1 epitope variants. The data were produced by immunoSEQ multiplex PCR, yet TCRdb's version contains in-frame clones alone and is incomplete. The repertoire includes tens of thousands of clones, roughly 81% of them detected once, and more than 25% sits in the top ten. The sequencing sample was made of uncultured baseline CD8+ T cells from peripheral blood mononuclear cells (PBMCs). These receptors originate from a male donor with HIV.

As regards this clone: At the DNA level, this CDR3 is encoded by other sequences in the same sample as well. This chain connects TRBV7-9 to TRBJ2-3, with 8 bases aligning to TRBD2. The CDR3 is made up of 14 amino acids. Unmatched junction bases numbered 3, after V lost 5 bases and J lost 2 bases. From germline, CDR1 is SEHNR and CDR2 FQNEAQ (reference sequence). CDR3 residues: CASSRSGNTDTQYF. The DNA for the CDR3 is TGTGCCAGCAGCCGTAGCGGGAACACAGATACGCAGTATTTT.

The V and J genes are TRBV5-6 and TRBJ2-1; 8 nucleotides align to TRBD2. This CDR3 has 15 residues. V was clipped by 0 bases and J by 2 bases; unmatched bases: 1. CDR1 and CDR2 (germline): SGHDT, YYEEEE. CDR3 bases: TGTGCCAGCAGCTTGGGACTAGCGACCTACAATGAGCAGTTCTTC. It specifies CASSLGLATYNEQFF.

This clone has a handful of counts. This chain links TRBV10-2 with TRBJ2-3, with D hard to call. CDR1 is WSHSY, CDR2 SAAADI, per germline. The CDR3 is 12 amino acids. The V end lost 2 bases, the J end lost 7 bases, and 7 bases lay between the germline ends. CDR3 in amino acids: CASSEVLNTQYF. CDR3 in DNA: TGCGCCAGCAGTGAGGTGCTTAATACGCAGTATTTT.

The chain recombines TRBV6-4 with TRBJ2-1; D gene uncertain. Germline CDR1 reads MRHNA; CDR2 reads SNTAGT. This CDR3 region has 13 residues. V dropped 8 bases and J dropped 1 base, with 9 bases sitting between them. CDR3 loop: CASSEQSYNEQFF. In nucleotides, the CDR3 is TGTGCCAGCTCGGAACAATCCTACAATGAGCAGTTCTTC.

The V and J genes are TRBV7-2 and TRBJ2-1, with D hard to call. The germline V gene has CDR1 SGHTA and CDR2 FQGNSA. V was clipped by 0 bases and J by 4 bases, with 10 bases between them. This CDR3 is 15 amino acids long. CDR3 amino acids: CASSLAIKSYNEQFF. Here the CDR3 DNA reads TGTGCCAGCAGCTTAGCCATAAAGAGTTACAATGAGCAGTTCTTC.

The chain links TRBV28 to TRBJ1-5, with D maybe TRBD1 (6 bases). CDR3 length equals 13 residues. Germline CDR1 and CDR2: MDHEN and SYDVKM. Trimming removed 8 bases from V and 5 bases from J, with 13 bases in between. The CDR3 DNA is TGTGCCAGCGGGGGCGGGGGATATCAGCCCCAGCATTTT. Protein product: CASGGGGYQPQHF.

The CDR3, as DNA: TGTGCCAGCAGCCTGGGACAGGAAGAGACCCAGTACTTC. It codes for CASSLGQEETQYF. The V and J genes are TRBV5-8 and TRBJ2-5; 8 positions match TRBD1. Trimming removed 4 bases from V and 3 bases from J; junction bases left unmatched: 2. CDR3 length equals 13 residues. Germline V gene lookup returns CDR1 SGHTS and CDR2 YDEGEE.

This chain connects TRBV9 to TRBJ1-1, with D possibly being TRBD1 (6 bases). CDR1 SGDLS and CDR2 YYNGEE come from the germline V gene. Trimming stripped 4 bases from V and 2 bases from J, with 12 bases between. The CDR3 consists of 14 residues. CDR3 protein: CASSPGGPNTEAFF. As DNA, the CDR3 is TGTGCCAGCAGCCCCGGGGGGCCCAACACTGAAGCTTTCTTT.

This clone came up many times. The J gene is TRBJ2-7, the V gene TRBV28; D unresolved. Trimming removed 8 bases from V and 0 bases from J, with 17 bases in between. CDR3 length: 15 residues. Per germline, CDR1 MDHEN and CDR2 SYDVKM. CDR3 DNA sequence: TGTGCCAGCTCCCGCAGCGTCGGCGGCTCCTACGAGCAGTACTTC. Encoded protein: CASSRSVGGSYEQYF.

A single count supports this clone. The chain carries TRBV7-6 and TRBJ2-7, with a weak D call TRBD2 (7 bases). This CDR3 has 15 residues. Germline assignment: CDR1 SGHVS and CDR2 FNYEAQ. V lost 4 bases and J lost 2, with 15 bases in between. The CDR3 DNA is TGTGCCAGCAGCTCTAAGGGGGGGGCCACCTACGAGCAGTACTTC. The encoded protein is CASSSKGGATYEQYF.

A single count supports this clone. V and J are TRBV7-2 and TRBJ2-7, with 7 bases aligning to TRBD1. Germline CDR1 and CDR2: SGHTA and FQGNSA. With 1 base clipped from V and 6 bases from J, the junction kept 3 bases outside the gene matches. The CDR3 runs 13 residues. This chain's CDR3 is CASSLGGQIEQYF. CDR3 bases: TGTGCCAGCAGCTTAGGGGGACAGATCGAGCAGTACTTC.

This clone came up a few times. The gene calls are TRBV7-9 and TRBJ1-1, with D possibly being TRBD1 (5 bases). The germline CDR1 and CDR2 sequences are SEHNR and FQNEAQ (reference sequence). The CDR3 length is 15 residues. The V gene lost 4 bases and the J gene lost 6 bases, with 18 bases spanning the gap. Here the CDR3 reads CASSWAGKTPPEAFF. CDR3 DNA sequence: TGTGCCAGCAGCTGGGCAGGGAAAACTCCTCCTGAAGCTTTCTTT.

The J gene is TRBJ2-7, the V gene TRBV5-1; D is undetermined. Germline V CDR1 and CDR2: SGHRS, YFSETQ. V lost 7 bases to trimming and J lost 2 bases, with 13 bases between them. The CDR3 length is 13 residues. The CDR3 loop reads CASAAAVAYEQYF. CDR3 bases: TGCGCCAGCGCGGCGGCGGTAGCCTACGAGCAGTACTTC.

Only one count was recorded for this clone. V gene TRBV6-1 combines with J gene TRBJ2-1, with D possibly matching TRBD1 (5 bases). The CDR3 loop spans 13 amino acids. V shed 7 bases and J shed 0 bases, with 7 bases lying between them. CDR1 is MNHNS and CDR2 is SASEGT in the germline V gene. This CDR3 is CASKGDSYNEQFF. Written as DNA, the CDR3 is TGTGCCAGCAAAGGGGACTCCTACAATGAGCAGTTCTTC.

This clone came up once. Here the CDR3 reads CASTLITGFEQYF. The CDR3 DNA reads as TGTGCCAGCACCCTCATAACGGGGTTCGAGCAGTACTTC. The chain has TRBV7-9 and TRBJ2-7; possibly TRBD2 for D (5 bases). The CDR3 extends over 13 amino acids. Germline V lookup: CDR1 SEHNR, CDR2 FQNEAQ (reference sequence). V lost 7 bases to trimming and J lost 6 bases, with 16 bases between them.

The chain joins TRBV29-1 to TRBJ1-4; no definite D call. The germline V gene encodes CDR1 SQVTM and CDR2 ANQGSEA. With 5 bases removed from V and 8 bases from J, the gap between germline ends came to 15 bases. The CDR3 runs 13 residues. The CDR3 coding sequence is TGCAGCGTTCTATCTGGGCCATTGGAAAAACTGTTTTTT. It translates to CSVLSGPLEKLFF.

In its sample, this clone was seen many times. The chain combines TRBV15 with TRBJ1-2; D may be TRBD1 (5 bases). The CDR3 sequence is 13 residues long. V was pared by 1 base and J by 5 bases, with 8 bases between. Per the germline V gene, CDR1 is LNHNV and CDR2 is YYDKDF (reference sequence). The CDR3 nucleotides are TGTGCCACCAGCAGAGGACAGCAATATGGCTACACCTTC. Translation gives CATSRGQQYGYTF.

The rearrangement joins TRBV5-6 to TRBJ1-3; D is unresolved. From germline, CDR1 is SGHDT and CDR2 YYEEEE. Deletions cut 1 base from V and 2 bases from J, with 4 bases between. CDR3 size: 13 residues. CDR3 DNA: TGTGCCAGCAGCTTGCCCCCTGGAAACACCATATATTTT. It is translated as CASSLPPGNTIYF.